The text below deals with one T cell receptor beta chain. The data are from a study of shared T cell receptors in the human thymus. Sequenced by immunoSEQ multiplex PCR; TCRdb stores in-frame clones only, minus some. The data contain 700,000 or so clones, approximately 83% of them singletons. CDR1 is MNHEY, CDR2 SVGAGI, per germline. V shed 8 bases and J 3 bases; nucleotides not matched to a gene: 4. The CDR3 runs 13 residues. This sample was shared with a second study, whose subject was human thymus T cells.

The specimen sequenced was thymocytes. The clonotype comes from a girl in the first two years of life with a congenital heart defect. The chain uses TRBV6-5 and TRBJ2-3, with 8 bases lining up with TRBD2. In DNA, the CDR3 is TGTGCCAGCGGCGGGGGGTCTACAGATACGCAGTATTTT. Its protein is CASGGGSTDTQYF.